Given below is one TCR beta chain in context. The table lists this clonotype with a few counts. This receptor's antigen is unknown. Nothing much larger sits one base from this clone, and base qualities are not available. These data are taken from a study of CD8 T cells in ankylosing spondylitis (TCRdb year 2017). Study-wide context: To find TCR variants linked to disease, the study profiled T cell receptor beta repertoires in ankylosing spondylitis patients and healthy donors. The whole study cohort included roughly 110 healthy donors and 25 or so ankylosing spondylitis patients. Peripheral blood samples were taken, and synovial fluid was additionally collected from ankylosing spondylitis patients.

Broader findings and caveats from the paper: A TCR beta motif made up of under ten highly homologous amino acid variants appeared to be characteristic of blood from ankylosing spondylitis patients. Some of the motif variants had been reported before in the synovial fluid and blood of reactive arthritis patients, a finding that suggests common disease-initiation mechanisms. The disease-linked clones were reported to be significantly enriched in matched synovial fluid samples from ankylosing spondylitis patients. In peripheral blood, the disease-linked clones were found at relatively low frequencies and had a CD8+ phenotype.

The run used an Illumina HiSeq 2500. TCR beta libraries were prepared by quantitative 5'-RACE with molecular barcodes. The authors processed their data as follows. A new computational method, built on a probabilistic model of VDJ rearrangement, was used to identify disease-linked TCR variants. The raw public data were reprocessed by TCRdb itself: fastp quality trimming at Q25, MiXCR clonotype calling, in-frame beta chains only. Rows are unified per CDR3 protein, each entry keeping the most common DNA and genes. In this record, the V and J calls reflect TCRdb's handling and not the investigators' own analysis. The sample data list 200,000 to 250,000 distinct CDR3 sequences, and roughly 18% of these were observed just once. About two fifths of the sample is in the top ten clones. Via the germline V gene, CDR1 is SGHVS and CDR2 FNYEAQ. V loses 7 bases at its end and J loses 4 bases; junction bases beyond the gene matches: 8. Measured from the cysteine to the phenylalanine, the CDR3 is 15 residues long. The CDR3 DNA has 45 bases and is translated from base 1.

The chain is made from TRBV7-6 and TRBJ2-1, with 9 bases in between that match TRBD2. The sample comprised blood, either unsorted or a sorted T cell fraction (not recorded which). The TCR comes from a male donor with ankylosing spondylitis. The bases read TGTGCCAGCACTCTTACTAGCGGGCGATACAATGAGCAGTTCTTC. Translated, it reads CASTLTSGRYNEQFF.